This T cell receptor beta chain was sequenced in a study of CD8 T cells in Susac syndrome. Study at large: The sequenced Susac syndrome patients comprised five or six with active disease and 8 or 9 in remission.

Whole-study findings and limits: The study conceded that relatively few individuals underwent its TCR sequencing and HLA analysis. The authors found no clonal expansion in Susac syndrome CD4+ T cell repertoires.

CDR3 length equals 16 residues. V lost 7 bases and J lost 1; bases outside the gene matches: 15. Germline CDR1 and CDR2: SQVTM and ANQGSEA. With random hexamers, reverse transcription was performed on about 0.5 to 1 ug of RNA. TCRdb recomputed calls from the immunoSEQ multiplex PCR reads with MiXCR, one row per CDR3 protein. Among 240,000 or so distinct CDR3 sequences listed, 90% to 96% were seen once. In this sample, this clonotype turned up once. Its antigen is unidentified. Both CD4+ and CD8+ T cells were negatively isolated, and TEMRA cells underwent FACS enrichment. Sequencing was performed on CD4+ T cells from PBMCs. This sequence joins TRBV29-1 and TRBJ1-1, with 7 nucleotides matching TRBD1. The sequence came from a human donor with Susac syndrome. The CDR3 nucleotides read TGCAGCGCCAGGGGGTGGTACCCCGGGGAGAACACTGAAGCTTTCTTT. This encodes CSARGWYPGENTEAFF.